Following are 20 T cell receptor beta chains from one sample sequenced in a study of T cells of healthy individuals. TCRdb fed the 5' RACE reads into MiXCR, producing one record per CDR3 protein. The sample lists tens of thousands of distinct CDR3 sequences, roughly 5.1% occurring once. Receptors originate from a female donor in good health.

This clonotype was counted many times. The DNA of the CDR3 is TGTGCCAGCAGCCCTCGAGAGGGTCACTGGAATGAGCAGTTCTTC. It codes for CASSPREGHWNEQFF. This chain connects TRBV9 to TRBJ2-1; tentatively, D is TRBD2 (5 bases). The CDR3 consists of 15 residues. Germline assignment: CDR1 SGDLS and CDR2 YYNGEE. V lost 4 bases and J 7 bases, leaving 18 bases between the germline ends.

This clonotype was counted at least ten times. V gene TRBV6-2 or TRBV6-3 combines with J gene TRBJ2-1; the D call may be TRBD1 or TRBD2 (5 bases each). This CDR3 is 24 amino acids long. Germline V CDR1 and CDR2: MNHEY, SVGEGT. Trimming shortened V by 0 bases and J by 0 bases, and 33 bases separated the two germline ends. CDR3: CASSYSVSETAIEGSVPSYNEQFF. In DNA form, the CDR3 reads TGTGCCAGCAGTTACTCGGTCTCTGAGACCGCAATCGAGGGGTCGGTTCCCTCCTACAATGAGCAGTTCTTC.

Worth noting for this clonotype: Given a much more abundant clone one base away, this may be a read error. CDR3 region: CASSQGIGYTF. Here the CDR3 DNA reads TGTGCCAGCAGTCAGGGAATTGGCTACACCTTC. The chain links TRBV6-5 to TRBJ1-2; a possible D gene is TRBD1 (5 bases). The CDR3 is 11 residues long. Trimming removed 5 bases from V and 7 bases from J, with 8 bases in between. Germline loops: CDR1 MNHEY, CDR2 SVGAGI.

For this clonotype: This could be a read error, since a much larger clone is one nucleotide away. The chain joins TRBV4-1 to TRBJ2-1; TRBD1 matches 9 bases. This CDR3 comprises 14 residues. Per germline, CDR1 MGHRA and CDR2 YSYEKL. In DNA, the CDR3 is TGCACCAGCAGATACAGGGGGCGGACAGATGAGCAGTTCTTC. Translating it yields CTSRYRGRTDEQFF.

This clonotype has a count of ten or more. The V and J genes are TRBV9 and TRBJ2-7; 8 nucleotides agree with TRBD2. Germline CDR1 reads SGDLS; CDR2 reads YYNGEE. V shed 0 bases, J shed 4 bases, and the junction held 3 bases outside the gene matches. CDR3 length equals 14 residues. CDR3 DNA: TGTGCCAGCAGCGTAGAAGCGGGAGTGTACGAGCAGTACTTC. Encoded protein: CASSVEAGVYEQYF.

This clonotype occurred a few times. CDR3 DNA: TGTGCCAGCAGCACGAGGTCGGCCTACAGTCGCACAGATACGCAGTATTTT. Its translation is CASSTRSAYSRTDTQYF. This chain connects TRBV7-9 to TRBJ2-3, with D uncertain. The germline V and J ends were trimmed by 5 bases and 1 base, with 19 bases remaining between them. Germline V CDR1 and CDR2: SEHNR, FQNEAQ (reference sequence). This CDR3 is built from 17 residues.

This clonotype was counted ten times or more. The V call is TRBV7-9, the J call TRBJ1-1; D is uncertain. The germline CDR1 and CDR2 sequences are SEHNR and FQNEAQ (reference sequence). The CDR3 length is 14 residues. The ends were cut back, 7 bases at V and 2 bases at J, with 14 bases in the middle. CDR3 sequence (DNA): TGTGCCAGCACCGAACAGAGCGATAACACTGAAGCTTTCTTT. As protein: CASTEQSDNTEAFF. Combining the CDR3 with reference TRBV7-9 and TRBJ1-1 gives the whole variable domain DTGVSQNPRHKITKRGQNVTFRCDPISEHNRLYWYRQTLGQGPEFLTYFQNEAQLEKSRLLSDRFSAERPKGSFSTLEIQRTEQGDSAMYLCASTEQSDNTEAFFGQGTRLTVV.

This clonotype was counted at least ten times. This rearrangement joins TRBV7-9 to TRBJ2-2; maybe TRBD1 (5 bases). V shed 2 bases and J shed 0 bases, with 7 bases lying between them. The CDR3 runs to 15 residues. Germline CDR1 is SEHNR and CDR2 is FQNEAQ (reference sequence). The CDR3 nucleotides read TGTGCCAGCAGCTTAACAGGAACGAACACCGGGGAGCTGTTTTTT. Amino acid sequence: CASSLTGTNTGELFF.

This clonotype was recorded at least ten times. V usage is TRBV4-3 and J usage is TRBJ1-4, with D unresolved. Between the trimmed V and J ends, which lost 0 bases and 0 bases, there was a span of 11 bases. This CDR3 contains 17 residues. Germline V gene data show CDR1 as LGHNA and CDR2 as YSLEER. The CDR3 DNA follows: TGCGCCAGCAGCCAAGATCGTAGCGGGACAACTAATGAAAAACTGTTTTTT. As protein: CASSQDRSGTTNEKLFF.

The chain employs TRBV7-2 and TRBJ1-6; possible D gene TRBD1, 5 bases. This CDR3 comprises 15 residues. V dropped 5 bases and J dropped 8 bases, with 16 bases sitting between them. Germline V lookup: CDR1 SGHTA, CDR2 FQGNSA. The CDR3 bases are TGTGCCAGCAGCATCGGCGGGACGCTAGATTCACCCCTCCACTTT. Its translation: CASSIGGTLDSPLHF. Using reference TRBV7-2 and TRBJ1-6 for the parts outside the CDR3, the full variable domain is GAGVSQSPSNKVTEKGKDVELRCDPISGHTALYWYRQSLGQGLEFLIYFQGNSAPDKSGLPSDRFSAERTGGSVSTLTIQRTQQEDSAVYLCASSIGGTLDSPLHFGNGTRLTVT.

This clonotype was recorded at least ten times. The V call is TRBV6-2 or TRBV6-3, the J call TRBJ1-1; TRBD1 agrees at 10 bases. Looked up from germline, CDR1 is MNHEY and CDR2 is SVGEGT. The CDR3 is made up of 17 amino acids. J lost 0 bases, V lost 3 bases, and 7 bases had no gene match. The DNA of the CDR3 is TGTGCCAGCAGTTATTCCCGGGACAGGGGATTGAACACTGAAGCTTTCTTT. Translating gives CASSYSRDRGLNTEAFF.

This clonotype was found many times. V usage is TRBV20-1 and J usage is TRBJ2-2, with D tentatively TRBD2 (6 bases). The CDR3 length is 14 residues. Germline CDR1 reads DFQATT; CDR2 reads SNEGSKA (reference sequence). Trimming shortened V by 1 base and J by 2 bases, and 8 bases separated the two germline ends. DNA for the CDR3: TGCAGTGCTAGAGTAGCGGACAACACCGGGGAGCTGTTTTTT. It codes for CSARVADNTGELFF.

The gene calls are TRBV5-6 and TRBJ2-3, with D possibly being TRBD1 (5 bases). Per germline, CDR1 SGHDT and CDR2 YYEEEE. The CDR3 covers 13 residues. Trimming removed 0 bases from V and 7 bases from J, with 9 bases in between. Here the CDR3 DNA reads TGTGCCAGCAGCTTGGAGACAGAAAATACGCAGTATTTT. This codes for CASSLETENTQYF.

This clonotype was picked up many times. V and J are TRBV5-1 and TRBJ2-1; TRBD2 matches 9 bases. The V gene end was trimmed by 0 bases and the J gene end by 14 bases; junction bases not matched to a gene: 9. The germline V gene encodes CDR1 SGHRS and CDR2 YFSETQ. The CDR3 loop spans 14 amino acids. The CDR3 protein is CASSLEVSGREEFF. The CDR3 DNA reads TGCGCCAGCAGCTTGGAGGTTAGCGGGAGAGAGGAGTTCTTC.

This sequence joins TRBV19 and TRBJ1-3; the match to TRBD1 covers 10 bases. With V trimmed by 5 bases and J by 4 bases, 5 bases remained unmatched. Germline values: CDR1 LNHDA, CDR2 SQIVND (reference sequence). The CDR3 spans 15 residues. The DNA for the CDR3 is TGTGCCAGTAGTCGACAGGGGGCTTCAGGAAACACCATATATTTT. It codes for CASSRQGASGNTIYF.

This clonotype was observed a few times. This chain joins TRBV5-6 and TRBJ1-5; D ambiguous. Germline lookup yields CDR1 SGHDT and CDR2 YYEEEE. V was pared by 0 bases and J by 6 bases, with 10 bases between. This CDR3 region has 14 residues. DNA for the CDR3: TGTGCCAGCAGCTTGGGCTTGGGTCTTCAGCCCCAGCATTTT. The encoded protein is CASSLGLGLQPQHF.

This clonotype has a count of ten or more. The CDR3 bases are TGTGCCAGCAGTCTACGGCCCCTAGAAGCTTCCTACAATGAGCAGTTCTTC. Amino acid sequence: CASSLRPLEASYNEQFF. The chain couples TRBV6-5 to TRBJ2-1, with D unclear. CDR3 size: 17 residues. Trimming shortened V by 5 bases and J by 1 base, and 18 bases separated the two germline ends. Germline-derived CDR1 and CDR2 are MNHEY and SVGAGI.

This clonotype was seen repeatedly, ten times or more. The V call is TRBV29-1, the J call TRBJ1-5, with TRBD1 matching over 7 bases. CDR1 is SQVTM, CDR2 ANQGSEA, per germline. V lost 5 bases and J lost 3; bases outside the gene matches: 10. The CDR3 has 15 amino acids. The CDR3: CSVSTGTLDNQPQHF. The CDR3 DNA sequence: TGCAGCGTTTCGACAGGGACTCTTGACAATCAGCCCCAGCATTTT.

This clonotype was seen a few times. CDR3: CASSLEDVGRGLWEPQHF. The CDR3 bases are TGTGCCAGCAGCTTAGAAGATGTGGGCAGGGGGCTTTGGGAGCCCCAGCATTTT. The J gene is TRBJ1-5, the V gene TRBV7-2, with 8 bases matching TRBD1. Unmatched junction bases numbered 16, after V lost 1 base and J lost 8 bases. This CDR3 is built from 18 residues. Germline assignment: CDR1 SGHTA and CDR2 FQGNSA. Combining the CDR3 with reference TRBV7-2 and TRBJ1-5 gives the whole variable domain GAGVSQSPSNKVTEKGKDVELRCDPISGHTALYWYRQSLGQGLEFLIYFQGNSAPDKSGLPSDRFSAERTGGSVSTLTIQRTQQEDSAVYLCASSLEDVGRGLWEPQHFGDGTRLSIL.

This clonotype was seen at least ten times. The chain employs TRBV7-9 and TRBJ2-5; D unresolved. This CDR3 is built from 13 residues. The germline V gene encodes CDR1 SEHNR and CDR2 FQNEAQ (reference sequence). Deletions cut 2 bases from V and 2 bases from J, with 6 bases between. CDR3 region: CASSLPQQETQYF. CDR3 bases: TGTGCCAGCAGCTTACCACAGCAAGAGACCCAGTACTTC.